This T cell receptor beta chain emerged from a study of T-cell reconstitution after alpha-beta-depleted transplantation in children. The CDR3 length is 14 residues. The V gene's germline CDR1 is LNHNV and CDR2 YYDKDF (reference sequence). Trimming removed 5 bases at V and 4 bases at J, with 14 bases between. It was with unique molecular identifiers that the TCRbeta library was prepared. TCRdb re-called the PCR reads with MiXCR, one entry per CDR3 protein. The data show 400,000 to 500,000 distinct CDR3 sequences, under 13% seen once. The chain links TRBV15 to TRBJ1-2; D perhaps matches TRBD1 (6 bases). The sample was PBMCs from the stem cell graft donor, taken from the stem cell graft. This receptor was obtained from a human donor who donated a stem cell graft to a child with acute myeloid leukemia. CDR3 nucleotide sequence: TGTGCCACCAGCTGGGGCAGGGGCACCTATGGCTACACCTTC. Its protein is CATSWGRGTYGYTF.